This TCR beta chain was sequenced for a study of regulatory T cells in long-lasting Graves disease (dated by TCRdb to about 2021). Regarding the study in general: In the newly diagnosed Graves' disease group, patients had been taking antithyroid drugs for less than 3 months. Persistent Graves' disease patients were compared with newly diagnosed Graves' disease patients by peripheral blood TCR sequencing and RNA sequencing. The study was registered as a clinical trial and conducted in China. A total of roughly 35 samples underwent TCR sequencing, from about 13 patients with persistent Graves' disease and 20 or so patients with newly diagnosed Graves' disease. The paper's findings and limits, for the study overall: TRBV28, TRBJ1-2 and TRBJ2-5 were preferentially used in persistent disease, while TRBV20-1 and TRBJ2-1 were favored in newly diagnosed disease. Only peripheral blood was studied, because thyroid tissue, the primary lesion, was inaccessible. The authors acknowledged the small sample size as a limitation that may reduce accuracy. Patients with persistent disease shared more public clonotypes (under 3,000) than newly diagnosed patients did (about 970). Sequencing and analysis were restricted to the TCR beta chain. Lower TCR Shannon entropy and fewer highly expanded clones were observed in persistent Graves' disease patients than in newly diagnosed patients, which suggested clonal expansion.

The time point label, as the study defines it: newly diagnosed GD, antithyroid drugs for less than 3 months. For both TCR sequencing and RNA sequencing, RNA was extracted from PBMCs using TRIzol. The diagnosis of Graves' disease was made according to American Thyroid Association guidelines. Patients were recruited from an endocrinology department in Xi'an, China. From each patient, approximately 10 milliliters of peripheral blood was collected into an EDTA anticoagulant tube. Ficoll Paque Plus density gradient separation was used to isolate PBMCs, and no further T cell sorting was performed. An Agilent 2100 Bioanalyzer and agarose gel were used to check RNA quality, and a NanoDrop 2000 was used to measure RNA concentration. Trimming costs V 5 bases and J 4 bases, and their ends lie 6 bases apart. Inclusive of the bounding cysteine and phenylalanine, the CDR3 is 12 residues long. The CDR3 DNA has 36 bases and is translated from base 1. The germline V gene encodes CDR1 SGHTA and CDR2 FQGNSA.

Libraries came from multiplex PCR. TCRdb names Illumina HiSeq 4000 as the instrument used. TCR beta libraries were built with iRepertoire HTBI primers and Arm-PCR amplification of CDR3 regions. Before sequencing, the PCR products underwent gel purification. The paper's processing steps were these. Gene usage analysis of CDR3 amino acid clonotypes used the 60 to 80 TRBV and approximately 13 TRBJ segments found across samples. COPE and FqMerger were used to merge the filtered high-quality paired reads into contigs. Contigs were aligned with BLAST to IMGT TRBV, TRBD and TRBJ reference genes, and CDR3 was defined per IMGT. Any clonotype with a frequency above 0.1% was classified as a highly expanded clone. Repertoire diversity was measured by Shannon entropy, and V-J evenness by the Gini coefficient. A clonotype found in more than one individual was treated as public. TCRdb trimmed the raw reads at Q25, called clones with MiXCR and kept productive beta chains. Rows with a matching CDR3 protein are joined into one entry that keeps the most common DNA and genes. TCRdb, not the authors, supplied the V and J calls. For this sample there are some 400,000 distinct CDR3 sequences; just under 15% appear just once. Jointly, the top ten make up 16% of the sample.

Ten or more counts support this clonotype. Its antigen is not yet known. Base qualities are not at hand, and no much larger clone is one base apart. In addition, the sample was reused for a study of T cells in Graves' hyperthyroidism and ophthalmopathy. Drawing on the second study: Stable Graves' hyperthyroidism was defined as the absence of progression to ophthalmopathy over 18 months of follow-up. Hyperthyroidism patients were newly diagnosed, had a disease duration of under 2 months, and were aged 18 to 65 years. Any patient with an uncontrolled infection, another autoimmune disease, pregnancy or lactation was excluded. Diagnoses relied on clinical symptoms, serum thyroxine and TRAb, thyroid ultrasound and orbital computed tomography. The TCR CDR3 was subjected to a first round of RT-PCR using the HTBI primer set and the Qiagen OneStep RT-PCR kit. Blood samples also contained most of the expanded thyroid clonotypes (frequency above 0.001), which suggests that blood repertoires may reflect thyroid immune responses. A model built on a 13 V-J signature distinguished ophthalmopathy from stable hyperthyroidism, reaching 87.88% sensitivity and about 81% specificity in cross-validation and 80%/75% in testing. In validation, the model predicted progression to ophthalmopathy with roughly 66% sensitivity and about 72% specificity, a median of 6.5 months before onset. A discovery cohort of about 95 patients, 43 with Graves' ophthalmopathy and approximately 55 with stable Graves' hyperthyroidism, was used to find distinguishing TCR V-J signatures. Whether ophthalmopathy could be predicted prospectively was tested in an independent validation cohort made up of fewer than 20 hyperthyroidism patients plus 17 patients who later progressed to ophthalmopathy. The 100 discovery patients were randomly split 7:3 into training and test sets. The study also compared thyroid tissue and blood T-cell repertoires from about six Graves' hyperthyroidism patients. After blood sampling, hyperthyroidism patients were treated with methimazole at a starting dose of 30 mg daily, and ophthalmopathy patients were treated with high-dose intravenous methylprednisolone. The libraries were constructed in a second round of multiplex PCR and then size-selected and purified. Paired-end sequencing of the libraries was performed with 100 bp reads on an Illumina HiSeq2000. SOAPnuke was used to process the raw data, throwing out any read that contained adapters or uncalled bases, had a mean Phred below 15, or lacked an exact constant-primer or identifier match. COPE v1.2.5 was used to merge the high-quality paired reads, and each unique nucleotide sequence was defined as a clonotype. MiTCR v1.1 was used to align the clonotypes against IMGT TRBV, TRBD and TRBJ reference segments. Only V-J combinations with frequency above 0.0001, covering 99% to 99.2% of repertoires, were analysed. The TCS score was defined as the ratio of F50 (clonal expansion) to E x V (chaos), calculated using BLOSUM62-based TCRdist between CDR3 peptides within each V-J. Welch's t-statistics and random forest reduced several hundred V-J features to about 12, which were used in a naive Bayes classifier (R e1071). No statistical method was used to fix the sample size in advance, and group allocation was not hidden from the investigators. The paper describes TCR Vbeta CDR3 sequencing of 120 to 150 peripheral blood samples, made up of 43 ophthalmopathy patients, roughly 75 hyperthyroidism patients and roughly 17 progressor patients.

This specimen was peripheral blood mononuclear cells (PBMCs), taken at new diagnosis, from a patient treated with antithyroid drugs. In this chain, TRBV7-2 is recombined with TRBJ2-4; no D segment can be confidently identified. This receptor was obtained from a woman in her 30s with Graves disease. Donor details come from another sample of the same person, matched by shared clones. The base sequence is TGTGCCAGCAGCCTAGGGAAAAACATTCAGTACTTC. Its protein reads: CASSLGKNIQYF.